These 24 T cell receptor beta chains were sequenced from one sample in a study of immune aging and cytomegalovirus after organ transplant. Libraries came from microwell single-cell capture using BD Rhapsody targeted mRNA and AbSeq reagents. Via MiXCR, TCRdb re-called the single-cell sequencing reads, giving one row per CDR3 protein. The sample includes more than 20,000 distinct CDR3 sequences, just over 35% of them seen just once. Time point noted: five sample-tagged time points from pre-transplant (day -1) to day 368 post-transplant, pooled. The antigens of these receptors remain unknown. The sample in question was CMV peptide-activated CD4+ and CD8+ T cells sorted from blood, obtained at five time points, pooled. Regarding subset: sorted CD8+CD137+ and CD4+CD154+ T cells after about 12 h CMV IE-1 peptide stimulation. All receptors derive from a female donor who had a heart transplant and CMV viremia.

The table lists this clonotype with many counts. The chain is built from TRBV7-9 and TRBJ2-1; TRBD2 matches 9 bases. The germline CDR1 and CDR2 sequences are SEHNR and FQNEAQ (reference sequence). V shed 4 bases, J shed 1 base, and the junction held 5 bases outside the gene matches. This CDR3 is built from 16 residues. CDR3 nucleotide sequence: TGTGCCAGCAGCTCTACTAGCGGGCATTCCTACAATGAGCAGTTCTTC. Its protein is CASSSTSGHSYNEQFF.

The rearrangement links TRBV27 to TRBJ1-5, with D unclear. The length of the CDR3 is 15 residues. V lost 0 bases and J 0 bases, leaving 6 bases between the germline ends. Germline CDR1 MNHEY, CDR2 SMNVEV (reference sequence). In DNA, the CDR3 is TGTGCCAGCAGTTTATCGGCCGGTAGCAATCAGCCCCAGCATTTT. Protein: CASSLSAGSNQPQHF.

This clonotype has a count of ten or more. The chain combines TRBV4-2 with TRBJ1-3; unclear D gene. Germline CDR1 is LGHNA and CDR2 is YNFKEQ. The CDR3 totals 15 residues. The V end was cut by 0 bases, the J end by 0 bases, with 6 bases between. The CDR3 nucleotides are TGTGCCAGCAGCCAAGATCTAGGCTCTGGAAACACCATATATTTT. Amino acid sequence: CASSQDLGSGNTIYF.

Notes on this clonotype: A much bigger clone sits one base away, suggesting this may be a read error. This chain joins TRBV6-4 and TRBJ2-1, with 7 positions matching TRBD2. With 0 bases clipped from V and 4 bases from J, the junction kept 3 bases outside the gene matches. This CDR3 is 15 amino acids long. CDR1 and CDR2 from the germline V gene are MRHNA and SNTAGT. The chain's CDR3 is CASSDSAGPYNEQFF. For the CDR3, the DNA is TGTGCCAGCAGTGACTCAGCGGGACCTTACAATGAGCAGTTCTTC.

This clonotype appeared a few times. The chain uses TRBV12-3 or TRBV12-4 and TRBJ2-7, with 8 positions matching TRBD2. V was clipped by 8 bases and J by 2 bases; unmatched bases: 11. The CDR3 sequence is 15 residues long. CDR3 sequence reads: CASGPLAGQAYEQYF. The DNA of the CDR3 is TGTGCCAGCGGTCCTTTAGCGGGGCAAGCCTACGAGCAGTACTTC.

By frequency in the sample, this clonotype is medium-sized. The chain has TRBV6-5 and TRBJ1-5, with D perhaps matching TRBD1 (5 bases). V lost 4 bases and J lost 0, with 7 bases in between. This CDR3 has 14 residues. Germline CDR1 is MNHEY and CDR2 is SVGAGI. Here the CDR3 reads CASSSTGSNQPQHF. The DNA for the CDR3 is TGTGCCAGCAGTTCAACAGGTAGCAATCAGCCCCAGCATTTT.

V usage is TRBV11-3 and J usage is TRBJ2-3; 11 nucleotides align to TRBD2. Germline V gene data show CDR1 as SGHNT and CDR2 as YENEEA. The trim removed 5 bases at V and 6 bases at J, leaving 7 bases unmatched. CDR3 length: 15 residues. The CDR3 nucleotides read TGTGCCAGCAGCCTTACTAGCGGGAGACATGATACGCAGTATTTT. It encodes CASSLTSGRHDTQYF.

The sample holds many counts of this clonotype. This CDR3 reads CATSSGPPGQTTYEQYF. The CDR3 bases are TGTGCCACCAGCAGCGGACCACCGGGACAGACCACCTACGAGCAGTACTTC. V usage is TRBV15 and J usage is TRBJ2-7, with TRBD1 identical over 7 bases. V dropped 3 bases and J dropped 2; count of bases not matched to a gene: 13. Germline CDR1 and CDR2: LNHNV and YYDKDF (reference sequence). This CDR3 is 17 amino acids long.

This clonotype was detected once. This sequence joins TRBV20-1 and TRBJ2-7, with TRBD2 matching over 7 bases. The junction had 6 bases not matched to a gene; V was cut back by 0 bases and J by 7 bases. The CDR3 is made up of 13 amino acids. Germline CDR1 and CDR2: DFQATT and SNEGSKA (reference sequence). The CDR3 protein is CSARDNKGGEQYF. DNA for the CDR3: TGCAGTGCTAGAGATAACAAGGGAGGGGAGCAGTACTTC.

Relative to its sample, this clonotype is large. J is TRBJ2-3 and V is TRBV4-1; TRBD2 aligns across 7 bases. The V segment lost 3 bases and the J segment 6 bases; nucleotides outside the gene matches: 9. The CDR3 sequence is 15 residues long. The germline V gene has CDR1 MGHRA and CDR2 YSYEKL. The CDR3 sequence: CASSHGAGVRDTQYF. The CDR3 region has the DNA TGCGCCAGCAGCCATGGGGCGGGAGTGCGGGATACGCAGTATTTT.

This clonotype showed up many times. J is TRBJ2-1 and V is TRBV20-1; possibly TRBD1 or TRBD2 for D (5 bases each). V lost 3 bases and J 7 bases, leaving 10 bases between the germline ends. Germline V gene lookup returns CDR1 DFQATT and CDR2 SNEGSKA (reference sequence). The CDR3 is made up of 12 amino acids. The CDR3 coding sequence is TGCAGTGCTAGGGGACCGATGAATGAGCAGTTCTTC. Its protein product is CSARGPMNEQFF.

This clonotype was detected only a few times. V and J are TRBV12-3 or TRBV12-4 and TRBJ2-6; D is possibly TRBD2 (6 bases). This CDR3 region has 19 residues. V was pared by 7 bases and J by 0 bases, with 22 bases between. DNA of the CDR3: TGTGCCAGCACCACACGGCGGGGCTTCGGCAGCTCTGGGGCCAACGTCCTGACTTTC. This gives the protein CASTTRRGFGSSGANVLTF.

The sample holds many counts of this clonotype. One end of the junction fails to match germline, which may point to a read error. The rearrangement joins TRBV12-3 or TRBV12-4 to TRBJ2-3, with 12 nucleotides matching TRBD2. This CDR3 is built from 17 residues. In DNA, the CDR3 is TGTGCCAGCAGTCCGGGGAGACTAGCGGGAGTGAAAGATGCGCAGTATTTT. Its translation: CASSPGRLAGVKDAQYF.

The chain couples TRBV20-1 to TRBJ2-7; TRBD2 might be the D (5 bases). The CDR3 extends over 13 amino acids. V lost 6 bases to trimming and J lost 6 bases, with 18 bases between them. CDR1 DFQATT and CDR2 SNEGSKA come from the germline V gene (reference sequence). In DNA form, the CDR3 reads TGCAGTGCCAAGGCGACGGGATTAGGCGAGCAGTACTTC. It yields the protein CSAKATGLGEQYF.

With regard to this clonotype: A junction end diverges from the germline sequence, so it may reflect a read error. J is TRBJ2-1 and V is TRBV9, with 12 nucleotides matching TRBD2. The V gene's germline CDR1 is SGDLS and CDR2 YYNGEE. The CDR3 is 13 amino acids. The CDR3 spells CASSEGPSGRAIF. The DNA of the CDR3 is TGTGCCAGCAGCGAGGGACCTAGCGGGAGGGCTATCTTC.

This clonotype showed up just a few times. The missing conserved phenylalanine or tryptophan at the end of this CDR3 makes a read error likely. The chain uses TRBV2 and TRBJ1-6; D remains ambiguous. The CDR3 is made up of 14 amino acids. Germline CDR1 is SNHLY and CDR2 is FYNNEI. The germline V and J ends were trimmed by 4 bases and 9 bases, with 13 bases remaining between them. The CDR3 sequence: CASSVLGFSSPLHS. The DNA of the CDR3 is TGTGCCAGCAGTGTATTGGGGTTCAGTTCACCCCTCCACTCT.

This clonotype was seen more than once but under ten times. The gene calls are TRBV11-2 and TRBJ2-1; 8 bases align to TRBD1. The V and J ends lost 5 bases and 12 bases, in that order; junction bases with no gene match: 3. The CDR3 has 11 residues. Germline V gene data show CDR1 as SGHAT and CDR2 as FQNNGV. The CDR3 DNA follows: TGTGCCAGCAGCGCTGACAGGGGGCAGTTCTTC. Translating gives CASSADRGQFF.

This clonotype was picked up many times. This chain connects TRBV5-4 to TRBJ2-7; the D gene is possibly TRBD1 (6 bases). Trimming cost V 2 bases and J 3 bases, with 9 bases left between them. The CDR3 is 13 residues long. Germline CDR1 is SGHNT and CDR2 is YYREEE (reference sequence). The CDR3 here is CASSFSGVYEQYF. The CDR3 DNA is TGTGCCAGCAGCTTCTCAGGGGTCTACGAGCAGTACTTC.

This clonotype has a handful of counts. The chain uses TRBV30 and TRBJ2-7; 8 nucleotides agree with TRBD1. The CDR3 is 13 amino acids. Germline trimming cut 4 bases from V and 2 bases from J; bases unmatched to any gene: 4. In germline, CDR1 is GTSNPN, CDR2 SVGIG (reference sequence). In nucleotides, the CDR3 is TGTGCCTGGACCCGGGACAGGCCCTACGAGCAGTACTTC. It is translated as CAWTRDRPYEQYF.

This clonotype turned up a few times. The V call is TRBV7-2, the J call TRBJ2-1; 11 bases align to TRBD2. The CDR3 totals 18 residues. V was pared by 4 bases and J by 4 bases, with 12 bases of the junction left unmatched. CDR1 and CDR2 (germline): SGHTA, FQGNSA. CDR3: CASSYETSGEGPYNEQFF. DNA of the CDR3: TGTGCCAGCAGCTATGAGACTAGCGGGGAGGGGCCTTACAATGAGCAGTTCTTC.

This chain joins TRBV5-1 and TRBJ2-3, with 8 bases lining up with TRBD1. The CDR3 length is 15 residues. CDR1 is SGHRS and CDR2 is YFSETQ in the germline V gene. V trimming: 4 bases; J trimming: 9 bases; junction bases outside the gene matches: 13. The CDR3 sequence is CASSTVTGEGRTQYF. In nucleotides, the CDR3 is TGCGCCAGCAGCACAGTGACAGGGGAAGGTAGAACGCAGTATTTT. Combining the CDR3 with reference TRBV5-1 and TRBJ2-3 gives the whole variable domain KAGVTQTPRYLIKTRGQQVTLSCSPISGHRSVSWYQQTPGQGLQFLFEYFSETQRNKGNFPGRFSGRQFSNSRSEMNVSTLELGDSALYLCASSTVTGEGRTQYFGPGTRLTVL.

The chain joins TRBV4-1 to TRBJ1-1; the D gene is possibly TRBD1 (6 bases). The CDR3 runs to 14 residues. V lost 0 bases and J lost 8, with 13 bases in between. Germline loops: CDR1 MGHRA, CDR2 YSYEKL. CDR3 DNA: TGCGCCAGCAGCCAAGAAAGGGCAGGGACAGAAGCTTTCTTT. Translated: CASSQERAGTEAFF.

This clonotype appeared a few times. The chain couples TRBV12-3 or TRBV12-4 to TRBJ1-1; D remains unclear. The CDR3 sequence is 13 residues long. The V end lost 2 bases, the J end lost 1 base, and 5 bases lay between the germline ends. The CDR3 DNA is TGTGCCAGCAGTTTACAAGGGAACACTGAAGCTTTCTTT. This gives the protein CASSLQGNTEAFF.

This clonotype was observed once. V gene TRBV7-9 combines with J gene TRBJ2-5; TRBD2 might be the D (5 bases). The V gene lost 1 base and the J gene lost 5 bases, with 14 bases spanning the gap. The germline V gene encodes CDR1 SEHNR and CDR2 FQNEAQ (reference sequence). The CDR3 spans 15 residues. The CDR3 bases are TGTGCCAGCAGCTTAGAAAATAACTGGGAGGAGACCCAGTACTTC. It encodes CASSLENNWEETQYF.